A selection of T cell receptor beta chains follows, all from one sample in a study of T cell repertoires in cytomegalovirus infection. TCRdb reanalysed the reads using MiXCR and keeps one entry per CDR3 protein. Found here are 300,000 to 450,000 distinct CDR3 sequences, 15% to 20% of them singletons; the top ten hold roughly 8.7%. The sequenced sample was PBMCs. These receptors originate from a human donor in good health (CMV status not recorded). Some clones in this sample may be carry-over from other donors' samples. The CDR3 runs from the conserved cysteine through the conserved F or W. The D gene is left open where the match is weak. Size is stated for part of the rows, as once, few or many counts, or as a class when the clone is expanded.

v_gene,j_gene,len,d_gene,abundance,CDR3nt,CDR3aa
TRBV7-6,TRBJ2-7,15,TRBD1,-,TGTGCCAGCAGCTTAGTGGGGACAGGCCTCTACGAGCAGTACTTC,CASSLVGTGLYEQYF
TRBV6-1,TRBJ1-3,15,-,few,TGTGCCAGCAGCCTGTTTGTCCCGGGGGGAAACACCATATATTTT,CASSLFVPGGNTIYF
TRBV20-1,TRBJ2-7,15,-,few,TGCAGTGCTCTCCTCCCGGGACTTAGCTCCTACGGGCAGTACTTC,CSALLPGLSSYGQYF
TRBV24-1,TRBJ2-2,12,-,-,TGTGCCACCGGCAGTGGCCCCGGGGAGCTGTTTTTT,CATGSGPGELFF
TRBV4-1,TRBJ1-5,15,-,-,TGCGCCAGCAGCCCACAAACGGGGAGCAATCAGCCCCAGCATTTT,CASSPQTGSNQPQHF
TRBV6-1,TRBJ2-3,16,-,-,TGTGCCAGCAGTCCCATAGCGGTGAGCCCCACAGATACGCAGTATTTT,CASSPIAVSPTDTQYF
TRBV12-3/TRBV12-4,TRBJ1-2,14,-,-,TGTGCCAGCACCCCCGACTTAGCTAACTATGGCTACACCTTC,CASTPDLANYGYTF
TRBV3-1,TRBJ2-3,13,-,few,TGTGCCAGCAGCCAAGAGGGGCCAGATACGCAGTATTTT,CASSQEGPDTQYF
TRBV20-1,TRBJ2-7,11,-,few,TGCAGTGCTAGAAACAACTACGAGCAGTACTTC,CSARNNYEQYF
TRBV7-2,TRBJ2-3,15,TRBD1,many,TGTGCCAGCAGCTTAGCGGACAGGGGGATAGATACGCAGTATTTT,CASSLADRGIDTQYF
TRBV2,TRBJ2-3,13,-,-,TGTGCCAGCAGTGGCCTGCGCGGGGATACGCAGTATTTT,CASSGLRGDTQYF
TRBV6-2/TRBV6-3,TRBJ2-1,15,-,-,TGTGCCAGCAGTTATGGGCTAGCCAGCTACAATGAGCAGTTCTTC,CASSYGLASYNEQFF
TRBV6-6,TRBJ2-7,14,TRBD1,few,TGTGCCAGCAGTTACGGGGACAGGGGCCACGAGCAGTACTTC,CASSYGDRGHEQYF
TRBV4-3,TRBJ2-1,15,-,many,TGCGCCAGCAGCCAAGATGGATACTCGCGAACTGAGCAGTTCTTC,CASSQDGYSRTEQFF
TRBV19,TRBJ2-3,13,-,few,TGTGCCACCCGCCCGGTGGGCACAGATACGCAGTATTTT,CATRPVGTDTQYF
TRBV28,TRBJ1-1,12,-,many,TGTGCCAGCAGTTCCACCACTATTGAAGCTTTCTTT,CASSSTTIEAFF
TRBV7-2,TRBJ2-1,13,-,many,TGTGCCAGCAGCTTATGGGTCCCCAGTGAGCAGTTCTTC,CASSLWVPSEQFF
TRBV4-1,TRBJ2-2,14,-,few,TGCGCCAGCAGCCAAGATGGGGGCGGCGGGGAGCTGTTTTTT,CASSQDGGGGELFF
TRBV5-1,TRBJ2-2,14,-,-,TGCGCCAGCAGCTTGTTCCAGGAGGCCGGGGAGCTGTTTTTT,CASSLFQEAGELFF
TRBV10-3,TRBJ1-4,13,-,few,TGTGCCATCAGTGAGTCGAGGGATCAAAAACTGTTTTTT,CAISESRDQKLFF
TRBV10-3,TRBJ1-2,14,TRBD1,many,TGTGCCATCAGTGAGGCCGGGACAGGATATGGCTACACCTTC,CAISEAGTGYGYTF
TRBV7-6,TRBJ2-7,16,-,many,TGTGCCAGCAGCTTAAATGACAGGCTGAATTTCTACGAGCAGTACTTC,CASSLNDRLNFYEQYF
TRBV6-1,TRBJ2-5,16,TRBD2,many,TGTGCCAGCAGTCCACGGAGGGACCGGGGGGATGAGACCCAGTACTTC,CASSPRRDRGDETQYF
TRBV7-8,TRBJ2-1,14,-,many,TGTGCCAGCAGCTTAGATGGGCCCTACAATGAGCAGTTCTTC,CASSLDGPYNEQFF
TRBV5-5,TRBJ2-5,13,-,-,TGTGCCAGCAGCCCGCAGCAACAAGAGACCCAGTACTTC,CASSPQQQETQYF
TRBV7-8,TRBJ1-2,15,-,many,TGTGCCAGCAGCCCGAGGGGCAGGGGTATTGATGGCTACACCTTC,CASSPRGRGIDGYTF
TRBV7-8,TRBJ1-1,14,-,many,TGTGCCAGCAGGCCGGGACACCCCGACACTGAAGCTTTCTTT,CASRPGHPDTEAFF
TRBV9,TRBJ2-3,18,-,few,TGTGCCAGCAGCCAATCAACCCCCTTGGACGGCTACACAGATACGCAGTATTTT,CASSQSTPLDGYTDTQYF
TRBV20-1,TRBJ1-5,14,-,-,TGCAGTGCTCAGGACGGCGGGGTCGTTCAGCCCCAGCATTTT,CSAQDGGVVQPQHF
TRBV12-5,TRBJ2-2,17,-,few,TGTGCTAGTGGTCCATCCCCGACTAGTCAAGACACCGGGGAGCTGTTTTTT,CASGPSPTSQDTGELFF
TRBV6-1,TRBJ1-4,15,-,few,TGTGCCAGCAGCCCCCCAGGGCTAGGTGATGAAAAACTGTTTTTT,CASSPPGLGDEKLFF
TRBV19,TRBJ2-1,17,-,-,TGTGCCAGTAGTATAGTAGGGCTATTAATCTCCTACAATGAGCAGTTCTTC,CASSIVGLLISYNEQFF
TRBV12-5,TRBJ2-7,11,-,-,TGTGCTAGTGGTTGGGCATACGAGCAGTACTTC,CASGWAYEQYF